Listed below are T cell receptor beta chains from one sample, sequenced in a study of low-dose radiotherapy and immunotherapy resistance in tumors. TCRdb re-analysed the reads in MiXCR, keeping a single row per CDR3 protein. The sample yields about 60,000 distinct CDR3 sequences, roughly 23% seen once. The material was PBMCs, obtained after low-dose radiotherapy plus immunotherapy. These receptors all come from a male donor with prostate cancer. CDR3s include the opening cysteine and the closing phenylalanine or tryptophan. A D gene is named only where the DNA matches it firmly. Where a row states a size, it is once, few, many or the class of an expanded clone; other rows omit it.

V gene	clone size	J gene	CDR3 length	D gene	CDR3 protein	CDR3 DNA
TRBV24-1	-	TRBJ2-1	16	TRBD2	CATSANSGGSYNEQFF	TGTGCCACCAGTGCTAACAGCGGGGGCTCCTACAATGAGCAGTTCTTC
TRBV27	many	TRBJ2-1	15	TRBD2	CASTRSGRIYNEQFF	TGTGCCAGCACCCGTAGCGGGAGAATCTACAATGAGCAGTTCTTC
TRBV3-1	many	TRBJ2-1	13	-	CASSQGTRGEQFF	TGTGCCAGCAGCCAAGGGACCCGGGGTGAGCAGTTCTTC
TRBV12-3/TRBV12-4	-	TRBJ2-1	15	TRBD1	CASSLPTGVGNEQFF	TGTGCCAGCAGTCTCCCGACAGGGGTGGGGAATGAGCAGTTCTTC
TRBV9	many	TRBJ2-5	12	-	CASSRGQETQYF	TGTGCCAGCAGCCGGGGCCAAGAGACCCAGTACTTC
TRBV20-1	many	TRBJ1-4	13	-	CSARAGHREKLFF	TGCAGTGCTAGAGCGGGACATCGGGAAAAACTGTTTTTT
TRBV2	many	TRBJ2-3	12	-	CASSAGTSTQYF	TGTGCCAGCAGCGCCGGGACTTCTACGCAGTATTTT
TRBV7-2	many	TRBJ1-6	15	TRBD1	CASGGGDRAVSPLHF	TGTGCCAGCGGGGGTGGGGACAGGGCAGTTTCACCCCTCCACTTT
TRBV3-1	many	TRBJ2-7	13	-	CASSQGSRGEQYF	TGTGCCAGCAGCCAAGGGAGCAGGGGCGAGCAGTACTTC
TRBV2	many	TRBJ1-1	15	TRBD1	CASSRDRAPGAEAFF	TGTGCCAGCAGTAGGGACAGGGCCCCCGGGGCTGAAGCTTTCTTT
TRBV2	many	TRBJ2-7	12	-	CASRPGKYEQYF	TGTGCCAGCAGGCCAGGGAAGTACGAGCAGTACTTC
TRBV6-2/TRBV6-3	few	TRBJ2-3	15	-	CASSYSLGGRDTQYF	TGTGCCAGCAGTTACTCGCTCGGGGGTAGAGATACGCAGTATTTT
TRBV7-2	-	TRBJ1-5	15	-	CASSRTGQNNQPQHF	TGTGCCAGCAGCCGAACTGGACAGAACAATCAGCCCCAGCATTTT
TRBV3-1	many	TRBJ2-7	15	TRBD2	CASRGTSGRAREQYF	TGTGCCAGCAGGGGCACTAGCGGGAGGGCCAGGGAGCAGTACTTC
TRBV2	-	TRBJ2-7	14	TRBD1	CASRTVGTAYEQYF	TGTGCCAGCAGGACGGTCGGGACAGCCTACGAGCAGTACTTC
TRBV28	-	TRBJ2-3	13	-	CASKQGSTDTQYF	TGTGCCAGCAAACAAGGGAGCACAGATACGCAGTATTTT
TRBV23-1	-	TRBJ1-6	18	-	CASSQILAKHSYNSPLHF	TGCGCCAGCAGTCAAATATTGGCCAAACACTCCTATAATTCACCCCTCCACTTT
TRBV5-1	many	TRBJ2-2	17	-	CASSLYLALGNTGELFF	TGCGCCAGCAGCTTGTATCTAGCACTAGGGAACACCGGGGAGCTGTTTTTT